This is a list of T cell receptor beta chains from one sample in a study of immune evolution from preneoplasia to lung adenocarcinoma. The protocol was immunoSEQ multiplex PCR, while the TCRdb copy is restricted to in-frame clones and leaves out a portion. The repertoire has several thousand clones, roughly 80% of them found once; the top ten carry about an eighth. The material sequenced was FFPE normal lung tissue adjacent to the tumor. These receptors came from a person aged 50-75 years with lung adenocarcinoma. CDR3s include the opening cysteine and the closing phenylalanine or tryptophan. A D gene is named only where the DNA matches it firmly. Size tells how often a clone was seen (once, few, many) or the class of an expanded clone, and some rows leave it out.

clone size	D gene	V gene	J gene	CDR3 DNA	CDR3 protein
-	TRBD2	TRBV6-1	TRBJ2-2	TGTGCCAGCAGTGAAGAGGTAGCGGGCACCGGGGAGCTGTTTTTT	CASSEEVAGTGELFF
-	-	TRBV20-1	TRBJ1-2	TGCAGTGCTTCCGAGGGGGATGGCTACACCTTC	CSASEGDGYTF
-	TRBD1	TRBV6-5	TRBJ1-6	TGTGCCAGCAGTTATAGACAGGGGGGTAATTCACCCCTCCACTTT	CASSYRQGGNSPLHF
once	-	TRBV11-2	TRBJ1-4	TGTGCCAGCAGCTTAGATGCAACTAATGAAAAACTGTTTTTT	CASSLDATNEKLFF
once	-	TRBV25-1	TRBJ2-7	TGTGCCAGCAGTGAAAGCGGCCAGCCCTCCTACGAGCAGTACTTC	CASSESGQPSYEQYF
-	-	TRBV7-2	TRBJ1-2	TGTGCCAGCAGCTCCGTCCTCGGGGCCATGTATGGCTACACCTTC	CASSSVLGAMYGYTF
once	-	TRBV28	TRBJ1-1	TGTGCCAGCAGCCCTGGACAGTACACTGAAGCTTTCTTT	CASSPGQYTEAFF
-	-	TRBV5-1	TRBJ2-3	TGCGCCAGCAGCTTGTGGCCGGGAGCGGTAGATACGCAGTATTTT	CASSLWPGAVDTQYF
once	TRBD2	TRBV2	TRBJ2-3	TGTGCCAGCAGTCGGTCCAGCGGGATTTCAGATACGCAGTATTTT	CASSRSSGISDTQYF
-	TRBD2	TRBV7-9	TRBJ2-5	TGTGCCAGCAGCCCGGTCGGGCGGGGGGGTGACCAAGAGACCCAGTACTTC	CASSPVGRGGDQETQYF
-	-	TRBV5-1	TRBJ2-7	TGCGCCAGCAGCATACAGGGCCTCGGGCCTAGAGACGAGCAGTACTTC	CASSIQGLGPRDEQYF
-	-	TRBV4-3	TRBJ1-6	TGCGCCAGCAGCCCCTCGGTAGGGAGTAATTCACCCCTCCACTTT	CASSPSVGSNSPLHF
-	-	TRBV9	TRBJ2-3	TGTGCCAGCAGCCCAGGGACCTCGGGGGATACGCAGTATTTT	CASSPGTSGDTQYF
-	-	TRBV28	TRBJ2-1	TGTGCCAGCAGTGGGCCCCCGGGACTCCAAACTCTTGAGCAGTTCTTC	CASSGPPGLQTLEQFF
-	-	TRBV11-2	TRBJ2-3	TGTGCCAGCAGCTTAGATCCTAAGTTTTATACGCAGTATTTT	CASSLDPKFYTQYF
-	TRBD2	TRBV4-1	TRBJ2-7	TGCGCCAGCAGCCAAGGGACTAGGATCCCCGAGCAGTACTTC	CASSQGTRIPEQYF
-	TRBD1	TRBV19	TRBJ2-3	TGTGCCAGCCGGGACAGGGCGAGGGATACGCAGTATTTT	CASRDRARDTQYF
-	-	TRBV7-2	TRBJ2-7	TGTGCCAGCAGCAACCTCTACGAGCAGTACTTC	CASSNLYEQYF
-	TRBD1	TRBV18	TRBJ2-2	TGTGCCAGCTCACCAGGGACAGGGCCGTACACCGGGGAGCTGTTTTTT	CASSPGTGPYTGELFF
-	TRBD2	TRBV7-9	TRBJ2-1	TGTGCCAGCAGCTCATTAGCGGGCTCCTACAATGAGCAGTTCTTC	CASSSLAGSYNEQFF
few	TRBD2	TRBV5-1	TRBJ2-3	TGCGCCAGCAGCTTGGTGCTAGCGGGAGCAAGCACAGATACGCAGTATTTT	CASSLVLAGASTDTQYF
-	-	TRBV7-9	TRBJ1-1	TGTGCCAGCAGCTACATCACTGAAGCTTTCTTT	CASSYITEAFF
-	TRBD2	TRBV6-4	TRBJ2-1	TGTGCCAGCAGTGACTCTCCTAGCGGGATCCGGTTCTTC	CASSDSPSGIRFF
-	-	TRBV28	TRBJ2-3	TGTGCCAGCAACCCCGGGGCCCTCATCTTCACAGATACGCAGTATTTT	CASNPGALIFTDTQYF
-	-	TRBV28	TRBJ1-5	TGTGCCAGCAGTTCCTCAGGGTGGGACAATCAGCCCCAGCATTTT	CASSSSGWDNQPQHF
-	-	TRBV28	TRBJ2-4	TGTGCCAGCAGTTTGGGTGGCAGAACCCTCTTC	CASSLGGRTLF
-	-	TRBV2	TRBJ2-7	TGTGCCAGCATAGGGGAAGGGAGTTCCTACGAGCAGTACTTC	CASIGEGSSYEQYF
once	-	TRBV7-9	TRBJ2-7	TGTGCCAGCAGCTTAGCTGCCCGGGGTTCCGAGCAGTACTTC	CASSLAARGSEQYF
-	-	TRBV30	TRBJ1-4	TGTGCCTGTGAAAATAATGAAAAACTGTTTTTT	CACENNEKLFF
once	TRBD2	TRBV14	TRBJ2-3	TGTGCCAGCAGCCCGACTAGCGATCGCACAGATACGCAGTATTTT	CASSPTSDRTDTQYF
-	-	TRBV30	TRBJ1-2	TGTGCCTGGAGTCCTAGCTATGGCTACACCTTC	CAWSPSYGYTF
-	TRBD1	TRBV29-1	TRBJ1-3	TGCAGCGTAGTCCCACAGGGGGCGCCCGGAAACACCATATATTTT	CSVVPQGAPGNTIYF
-	-	TRBV5-6	TRBJ2-7	TGTGCCAGCAGCACTCCACTTCGGGGAAGCGAGCAGTACTTC	CASSTPLRGSEQYF
-	-	TRBV29-1	TRBJ2-3	TGCAGCGTTGGGGGGCCTCCGATTAGCACAGATACGCAGTATTTT	CSVGGPPISTDTQYF
few	-	TRBV30	TRBJ2-5	TGTGCCTGGAGTAACACTGGTGAGACCCAGTACTTC	CAWSNTGETQYF
-	-	TRBV4-2	TRBJ1-5	TGTGCCAGCAGCCAAGATGTGGGGGCAAATCAGCCCCAGCATTTT	CASSQDVGANQPQHF
-	-	TRBV20-1	TRBJ2-7	TGCAGTGCTAAACAGGGCTACGAGCAGTACTTC	CSAKQGYEQYF
-	TRBD1	TRBV28	TRBJ1-2	TGTGCCAGCAGCAACCCTTGGACAGGGCTCGACTATGGCTACACCTTC	CASSNPWTGLDYGYTF
-	TRBD1	TRBV6-5	TRBJ1-5	TGTGCCAGCAGAAAGACAGGGAGGAATCAGCCCCAGCATTTT	CASRKTGRNQPQHF
few	-	TRBV5-1	TRBJ2-7	TGCGCCAGCAGCTTACAGGGTTTTAGCGAGCAGTACTTC	CASSLQGFSEQYF
-	-	TRBV30	TRBJ1-4	TGTGCCTTCACGCAGAGCAGGCGGGAAAAACTGTTTTTT	CAFTQSRREKLFF
-	-	TRBV2	TRBJ2-5	TGTGCCAGCACTCTGTTCCAAGAGACCCAGTACTTC	CASTLFQETQYF
-	-	TRBV27	TRBJ1-1	TGTGCCAGCAGAGAGACTACCGGTGAAGCTTTCTTT	CASRETTGEAFF
-	-	TRBV6-1	TRBJ1-2	TGTGCCAGCCTAGTGCAGGGCGGATTCTATGGCTACACCTTC	CASLVQGGFYGYTF
-	-	TRBV29-1	TRBJ2-3	TGCAGCGTTGTAGGGGGGAAAGATACGCAGTATTTT	CSVVGGKDTQYF
-	-	TRBV6-6	TRBJ1-1	TGTGCCAGCAAACGCGACGAGGGGTCGTCTGAAGCTTTCTTT	CASKRDEGSSEAFF
few	-	TRBV27	TRBJ2-1	TGTGCCAGCAGTTCGAAGGGGTCTGAGCAGTTCTTC	CASSSKGSEQFF
-	TRBD2	TRBV7-2	TRBJ2-7	TGTGCCAGCAGCTCCTTGGGTAGCGGGGCCTACGAGCAGTACTTC	CASSSLGSGAYEQYF
-	-	TRBV7-9	TRBJ2-5	TGTGCCAGCAGCTACCCCCCGGCAGGGAAAGAGACCCAGTACTTC	CASSYPPAGKETQYF
-	TRBD2	TRBV5-4	TRBJ2-7	TGTGCCAGCAGCTCGTCCGGGACTAGTCGCGAGCAGTACTTC	CASSSSGTSREQYF
-	-	TRBV4-1	TRBJ1-1	TGCGCCAGCAGCCCAGATTCCCAACCGATTGCTTTCTTT	CASSPDSQPIAFF
-	TRBD2	TRBV7-9	TRBJ2-5	TGTGCCAGCACCCCGGATGGGGGGGAGTCTCGGGAGACCCAGTACTTC	CASTPDGGESRETQYF
-	TRBD1	TRBV5-4	TRBJ1-2	TGTGCCAGCAGCGACTGGGACAGGCGCTCCGCCCCCCACACCTTC	CASSDWDRRSAPHTF
-	-	TRBV2	TRBJ2-7	TGTGCCAGCAGTGAGGACAGTATGTCCTACGAGCAGTACTTC	CASSEDSMSYEQYF
-	TRBD2	TRBV13	TRBJ2-7	TGTGCCAGCAGCTATACGTCACTAGCGGGAGCGGGGTATGGCTACGAGCAGTACTTC	CASSYTSLAGAGYGYEQYF
-	-	TRBV20-1	TRBJ2-1	TGCAGTGCTAGAGACGATGAGCAGTTCTTC	CSARDDEQFF
-	-	TRBV19	TRBJ2-2	TGTGCCACTCACTTAGGGGTGACCGGGGAGCTGTTTTTT	CATHLGVTGELFF